This T cell receptor (beta chain) was profiled in a study of OX40 agonist ivuxolimab in advanced cancers. At the level of the whole study: Ivuxolimab was a fully human IgG2 agonistic monoclonal antibody targeting the costimulatory receptor OX40 (CD134). Intravenous ivuxolimab was administered to patients every 2 weeks at six dose levels: 0.01, 0.1, 0.3, 1.5, 3 and 10 mg/kg. Of the approximately 54 dose-escalation patients, hepatocellular carcinoma was present in about 19, melanoma in around 15, renal cell carcinoma in 9 and head and neck cancer in 9. The paper describes the monotherapy dose-escalation part (N ≈ 50 patients) of the phase I trial of ivuxolimab. Patients were allowed to have had prior anti-PD-1, anti-PD-L1 or anti-CTLA-4 therapy, and 40% of the dose-escalation patients had been treated with checkpoint inhibitors. Partial responses occurred in three dose-escalation patients, of whom one had hepatocellular carcinoma and two had cutaneous melanoma. The purpose of peripheral TCRbeta sequencing was to test whether ivuxolimab changed TCR sequence diversity and led to clonal T-cell expansion. In the dose-escalation cohort, more than 75% of patients were male, and the mean age was about 55 years, with a range of about 23 to 80. Study-wide findings and limitations: On average, CD8+ T cells showed more expanded clones than CD4+ T cells after ivuxolimab. Low levels of normalized T-cell clonal expansion were also seen in some patients who did not respond. In the 0.1-3.0 mg/kg groups, partial responders had among the lowest normalized peripheral clonal expansion, particularly in CD8+ T cells. The antigen specificity of the clonally expanded peripheral T cells was not determined. At doses of 0.1 to 3.0 mg/kg, clonal expansion of both CD4+ and CD8+ T cells in blood was seen between baseline and week 6.

As for this clone: Its antigen remains unidentified. No quality values exist for individual bases; no much larger clone is one base distant.

The germline V gene encodes CDR1 SGHTA and CDR2 FQGTGA. Germline trimming amounts to 2 bases on V and 2 bases on J, with 2 as the count of junction bases outside the gene matches. The CDR3 has 15 amino acids, counting the end cysteine and phenylalanine. The DNA shown is the 45-base CDR3, in frame from base 1. The trial excluded patients who had a history of autoimmune disease or were on systemic immunosuppression. Peripheral blood for TCR sequencing was drawn from every dose cohort at baseline, at cycle 4 day 1 and at cycle 7 day 1. The samples were taken from a phase I, first-in-human, multicenter, open-label dose-escalation trial of ivuxolimab. Adults with locally advanced or metastatic melanoma, renal cell carcinoma, hepatocellular carcinoma or head and neck squamous cell carcinoma were enrolled in the trial. Before TCR sequencing, CD4+ T cells and CD8+ T cells from peripheral blood were sorted into separate populations.

Genomic DNA was isolated from the sorted cells so that the TCRbeta CDR3 region could be sequenced. TCRbeta CDR3 regions were sequenced using the immunoSEQ Assay. Sourced from immuneACCESS, this table was stored by TCRdb with only in-frame sequences that have V and J called. A share of the clones is absent; for the studies checked, an unresolved V gene accounts for under half, and the remainder has no known explanation. Within this sample are roughly 15,000 clones, with approximately 84% of them counted one time only. The ten largest clones take up roughly two thirds of the sample. The sequence was collected from an adult with an advanced solid tumor such as melanoma, head and neck, liver or kidney cancer. Sequenced here: CD4+ or CD8+ T cells sorted from blood, sampled in a trial of the OX40 agonist ivuxolimab. The chain links TRBV7-3 with TRBJ2-5, with TRBD2 identical over 10 junction bases. DNA sequence: TGTGCCAGCAGCTTATTAGCGGGGGGACAAGAGACCCAGTACTTC. This codes for CASSLLAGGQETQYF.